The sample holds many counts of the clone carrying this TCR beta chain. Antigen unknown. The CDR3 runs to 14 residues. V was shortened by 2 bases and J by 5 bases, with 11 bases between the two germline ends. Looked up from germline, CDR1 is SGHRS and CDR2 is YFSETQ. This sample stems from a study of shared clonotypes between healthy human individuals. General observations from the study: Represented diversity (both genetic and exposure-history) was limited by the small number of donors.

This table comes from immunoSEQ multiplex PCR, and its TCRdb copy is limited to in-frame clones, with some not included. The sample contains about 560,000 clones, around 78% of which appear only once. The sequenced sample was PBMCs. This sequence joins TRBV5-1 and TRBJ2-4, with D maybe TRBD2 (6 bases). The source of this sequence is a woman in her forties in good health. Some clones in this sample may be carry-over from other donors' samples. The CDR3 DNA follows: TGCGCCAGCAGCTTAGCGGGCGGAGAAAACATTCAGTACTTC. This codes for CASSLAGGENIQYF.